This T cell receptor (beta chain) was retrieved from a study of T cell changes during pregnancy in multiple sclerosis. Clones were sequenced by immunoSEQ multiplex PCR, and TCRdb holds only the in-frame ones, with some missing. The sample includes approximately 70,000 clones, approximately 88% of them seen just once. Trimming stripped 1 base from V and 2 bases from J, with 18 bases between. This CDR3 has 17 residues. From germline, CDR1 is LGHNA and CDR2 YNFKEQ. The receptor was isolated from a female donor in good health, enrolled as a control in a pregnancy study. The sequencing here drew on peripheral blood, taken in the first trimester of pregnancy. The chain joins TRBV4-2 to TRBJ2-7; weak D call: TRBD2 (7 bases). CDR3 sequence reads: CASSQAGRGGRPYEQYF. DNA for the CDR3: TGTGCCAGCAGCCAAGCTGGGAGGGGGGGGCGACCCTACGAGCAGTACTTC.